The rows below give T cell receptor beta chains drawn from one sample of a study of blood T cell repertoires in COVID-19. The assay was immunoSEQ multiplex PCR, and TCRdb's table has in-frame clones only and misses some. Here the sample spans approximately 240,000 clones, around 90% being singletons. The sample consisted of PBMCs or T cells enriched from blood (not recorded which). These receptors were obtained from a woman aged 18-29 years who had recovered from COVID-19. Both conserved end residues are part of each CDR3. D genes are given only for firm matches. Clone size is given for some rows only: seen once, a few or many times, or a class if the clone is expanded.

CDR3 length | clone size | J gene | V gene | D gene | CDR3 protein | CDR3 DNA
15 | - | TRBJ1-3 | TRBV15 | - | CATSRGRASGNTIYF | TGTGCCACCAGCAGGGGCAGGGCCAGTGGAAACACCATATATTTT
14 | once | TRBJ2-7 | TRBV27 | TRBD1 | CASSLRTGIYEQYF | TGTGCCAGCAGTCTCCGGACAGGGATTTACGAGCAGTACTTC
16 | - | TRBJ1-2 | TRBV7-9 | - | CASSPPLGEANYGYTF | TGTGCCAGCAGCCCGCCACTCGGGGAAGCTAACTATGGCTACACCTTC
13 | - | TRBJ1-1 | TRBV2 | - | CARSWRMNTEAFF | TGTGCCAGAAGTTGGAGAATGAACACTGAAGCTTTCTTT
15 | - | TRBJ2-7 | TRBV5-6 | - | CASRSWEDSTYEQYF | TGTGCCAGCAGGAGTTGGGAAGACAGTACCTACGAGCAGTACTTC
13 | - | TRBJ1-5 | TRBV7-3 | - | CASSLGTNQPQHF | TGTGCCAGCAGCTTAGGGACTAATCAGCCCCAGCATTTT
11 | - | TRBJ1-2 | TRBV2 | - | CASNQGRGYTF | TGTGCCAGCAACCAGGGGCGCGGCTACACCTTC
14 | - | TRBJ2-3 | TRBV7-9 | - | CASSLGLSTDTQYF | TGTGCCAGCAGCTTAGGTCTGTCCACAGATACGCAGTATTTT
16 | - | TRBJ1-5 | TRBV25-1 | - | CASRSGGSHSNQPQHF | TGTGCCAGCAGGTCGGGAGGAAGCCATAGCAATCAGCCCCAGCATTTT
11 | - | TRBJ2-1 | TRBV6-5 | - | CASSRDNEQFF | TGTGCCAGCAGTCGAGACAATGAGCAGTTCTTC